The rows below give T cell receptor beta chains drawn from one sample of a study of T cell changes during pregnancy in multiple sclerosis. Assay: immunoSEQ multiplex PCR; the TCRdb copy retains only in-frame clones and omits some. This table has under 55,000 clones, over 80% appearing once. The specimen was CD8+ T cells from peripheral blood mononuclear cells, collected after pregnancy. These receptors all come from a female donor with multiple sclerosis, enrolled in a pregnancy study. Both conserved end residues are part of each CDR3. D genes are given only for firm matches. Expanded clones are given a class, and other clones once, few, many or no size at all.

v_call,clone_size,j_call,d_call,cdr3_aa,cdr3_nt
TRBV6-1,once,TRBJ1-1,TRBD1,CAISEGGQYTEAFF,TGTGCCATCAGTGAGGGGGGACAGTACACTGAAGCTTTCTTT
TRBV15,.,TRBJ1-1,.,CATGRDTEAFF,TGTGCCACCGGTCGGGACACTGAAGCTTTCTTT
TRBV30,few,TRBJ2-5,.,CAWSGTGWDRQETQYF,TGTGCCTGGAGTGGAACAGGGTGGGATCGCCAAGAGACCCAGTACTTC
TRBV15,.,TRBJ2-5,TRBD1,CATSNRGASETQYF,TGTGCCACCAGCAACAGGGGCGCGTCAGAGACCCAGTACTTC
TRBV14,.,TRBJ2-7,TRBD1,CASSQVGGQAEQYF,TGTGCCAGCAGCCAAGTAGGGGGCCAGGCCGAGCAGTACTTC
TRBV7-6,.,TRBJ2-1,.,CASSTGGLALHGQFF,TGTGCCAGCAGCACAGGGGGACTAGCCTTACACGGGCAGTTCTTC
TRBV27,.,TRBJ1-2,TRBD1,CASSALAGGDFHTF,TGTGCCAGCAGTGCCCTAGCAGGGGGCGATTTTCACACCTTC
TRBV6-5,few,TRBJ1-1,.,CASSYSPTGNTEAFF,TGTGCCAGCAGTTACTCTCCGACAGGGAACACTGAAGCTTTCTTT
TRBV28,once,TRBJ2-1,.,CASRYDRNPRGEQFF,TGTGCCAGCAGGTACGACAGGAACCCCAGGGGTGAGCAGTTCTTC
TRBV19,.,TRBJ1-5,.,CASSPRAGQPQHF,TGTGCCAGTAGTCCCAGGGCCGGTCAGCCCCAGCATTTT
TRBV2,once,TRBJ2-5,TRBD2,CATEGTTPPETQYF,TGTGCCACCGAAGGGACTACCCCTCCAGAGACCCAGTACTTC
TRBV11-2,.,TRBJ1-5,.,CASSLGGHMNQPQHF,TGTGCCAGCAGCTTAGGGGGACACATGAATCAGCCCCAGCATTTT
TRBV11-2,.,TRBJ2-5,.,CASSPADLRGTPQETQYF,TGTGCCAGCAGCCCAGCTGACCTTCGCGGAACCCCTCAAGAGACCCAGTACTTC
TRBV5-5,.,TRBJ2-7,.,CASSVTGEQYF,TGTGCCAGCAGCGTGACAGGAGAGCAGTACTTC
TRBV10-3,.,TRBJ2-1,.,CAISESSGNEQFF,TGTGCCATCAGTGAGTCTAGCGGTAATGAGCAGTTCTTC
TRBV9,.,TRBJ2-1,TRBD1,CASSPWTGENEQFF,TGTGCCAGCAGCCCATGGACAGGGGAAAATGAGCAGTTCTTC
TRBV11-2,.,TRBJ1-2,TRBD1,CASSLGQGYGYTF,TGTGCCAGCAGCTTGGGACAGGGATATGGCTACACCTTC
TRBV2,.,TRBJ2-3,.,CASSESPGLQGAADTQYF,TGTGCCAGCAGTGAATCCCCGGGACTCCAAGGGGCGGCAGATACGCAGTATTTT
TRBV13,.,TRBJ2-1,.,CASSSQDNEQFF,TGTGCCAGCAGCTCCCAGGACAATGAGCAGTTCTTC
TRBV10-1,.,TRBJ2-5,.,CASSEFLEDKKETQYF,TGCGCCAGCAGTGAGTTTTTGGAGGATAAGAAAGAGACCCAGTACTTC
TRBV19,.,TRBJ1-1,TRBD1,CASSQGTGANTEAFF,TGTGCCAGTTCCCAGGGGACAGGGGCGAACACTGAAGCTTTCTTT
TRBV6-5,.,TRBJ2-7,TRBD1,CASSPRDRGVYEQYF,TGTGCCAGCAGTCCAAGGGACAGGGGGGTCTACGAGCAGTACTTC
TRBV27,.,TRBJ1-1,TRBD1,CASKLLFNTNPGQGGTEAFF,TGTGCCAGCAAACTTCTTTTTAATACAAACCCGGGACAGGGTGGTACTGAAGCTTTCTTT
TRBV7-9,.,TRBJ1-5,TRBD1,CASSPGTDSNQPQHF,TGTGCCAGCAGCCCCGGGACAGATAGCAATCAGCCCCAGCATTTT
TRBV28,.,TRBJ2-7,TRBD1,CASSFLQGAYEQYF,TGTGCCAGCAGTTTCTTACAGGGGGCCTACGAGCAGTACTTC
TRBV19,.,TRBJ1-1,TRBD1,CASSINRGLNTEAFF,TGTGCCAGTAGTATAAACAGGGGGCTGAACACTGAAGCTTTCTTT
TRBV4-1,.,TRBJ2-6,.,CASSQEGYGLLTLSGANVLTF,TGCGCCAGCAGCCAAGAAGGATACGGACTCCTCACCCTCTCTGGGGCCAACGTCCTGACTTTC
TRBV9,once,TRBJ2-1,.,CASSETLSVNEQFF,TGTGCCAGCAGCGAGACACTTAGTGTGAATGAGCAGTTCTTC
TRBV27,.,TRBJ1-5,.,CASSFFQGDQPQHF,TGTGCCAGCAGTTTTTTTCAGGGCGATCAGCCCCAGCATTTT
TRBV19,.,TRBJ1-1,TRBD1,CASTNRGMNTEAFF,TGTGCCAGTACAAACAGGGGAATGAACACTGAAGCTTTCTTT
TRBV4-1,.,TRBJ2-3,TRBD2,CASSLSWVAGASSTDTQYF,TGCGCCAGCAGCCTCAGCTGGGTAGCGGGGGCCTCTAGCACAGATACGCAGTATTTT
TRBV9,.,TRBJ1-2,TRBD1,CASSVDVKGQIHGYTF,TGTGCCAGCAGCGTAGATGTAAAGGGACAGATCCATGGCTACACCTTC
TRBV5-1,.,TRBJ2-3,.,CASSWKVGEEMGSTDTQYF,TGCGCCAGCAGCTGGAAGGTGGGAGAAGAGATGGGTAGCACAGATACGCAGTATTTT
TRBV30,.,TRBJ2-1,.,CAWTPGQYNEQFF,TGTGCCTGGACACCGGGACAATACAATGAGCAGTTCTTC
TRBV2,.,TRBJ2-3,TRBD2,CASKETSSTDTQYF,TGTGCCAGCAAAGAGACTAGCAGCACAGATACGCAGTATTTT
TRBV4-2,.,TRBJ2-7,TRBD1,CASSQLPQGFNEQYF,TGTGCCAGCAGCCAACTTCCACAGGGGTTCAACGAGCAGTACTTC
TRBV6-1,.,TRBJ2-2,TRBD2,CASSEEASGAGELFF,TGTGCCAGCAGTGAAGAAGCTAGCGGGGCCGGGGAGCTGTTTTTT
TRBV19,once,TRBJ1-6,.,CASSIVSDSLGSSPLHF,TGTGCCAGTAGTATAGTTTCAGATTCCCTGGGGAGTTCACCCCTCCACTTT
TRBV21-1,.,TRBJ2-1,.,CASSPRKVGGSYNEQFF,TGTGCCAGCAGCCCTAGAAAGGTCGGAGGATCCTACAATGAGCAGTTCTTC
TRBV5-6,.,TRBJ2-3,.,CASSAVGLDTQYF,TGTGCCAGCAGCGCCGTGGGCCTCGATACGCAGTATTTT
TRBV19,.,TRBJ2-5,TRBD2,CASSMWLAEETQYF,TGTGCCAGTAGTATGTGGCTAGCGGAAGAGACCCAGTACTTC
TRBV5-6,.,TRBJ2-7,.,CASSLGEAYEQYF,TGTGCCAGCAGCTTAGGAGAAGCTTACGAGCAGTACTTC
TRBV27,.,TRBJ1-1,TRBD1,CASRDGQGANTEAFF,TGTGCCAGCCGAGACGGCCAGGGGGCGAACACTGAAGCTTTCTTT
TRBV11-2,.,TRBJ2-5,TRBD1,CASRGDSTQETQYF,TGTGCCAGCAGGGGGGACAGCACCCAAGAGACCCAGTACTTC
TRBV2,.,TRBJ2-6,.,CASRQGVSSGANVLTF,TGTGCCAGCAGACAGGGAGTTAGCTCTGGGGCCAACGTCCTGACTTTC
TRBV14,.,TRBJ2-3,TRBD2,CASSQGLAANTDTQYF,TGTGCCAGCAGCCAAGGTCTAGCGGCCAACACAGATACGCAGTATTTT
TRBV19,.,TRBJ1-1,TRBD1,CASSMADREAFF,TGTGCCAGTAGTATGGCGGACAGGGAAGCTTTCTTT
TRBV7-9,.,TRBJ1-1,.,CASSPEGRTAFF,TGTGCCAGCAGCCCCGAGGGGAGGACAGCTTTCTTT
TRBV13,.,TRBJ2-1,TRBD1,CASSYRGLINEQFF,TGTGCCAGCAGCTACAGGGGGTTGATCAATGAGCAGTTCTTC
TRBV2,.,TRBJ2-1,TRBD2,CASGGGVASGVSWDEQFF,TGTGCCAGCGGGGGTGGGGTGGCTAGCGGGGTATCTTGGGATGAGCAGTTCTTC
TRBV5-1,.,TRBJ2-1,TRBD2,CASSLGTSGGDEQFF,TGCGCCAGCAGCCTAGGGACTAGCGGGGGCGATGAGCAGTTCTTC
TRBV5-6,.,TRBJ1-2,.,CASNLPSAGPYGYTF,TGTGCCAGCAACCTCCCGTCGGCAGGGCCCTATGGCTACACCTTC
TRBV30,.,TRBJ2-1,.,CAWSGVDWYEQFF,TGTGCCTGGAGTGGGGTCGACTGGTATGAGCAGTTCTTC